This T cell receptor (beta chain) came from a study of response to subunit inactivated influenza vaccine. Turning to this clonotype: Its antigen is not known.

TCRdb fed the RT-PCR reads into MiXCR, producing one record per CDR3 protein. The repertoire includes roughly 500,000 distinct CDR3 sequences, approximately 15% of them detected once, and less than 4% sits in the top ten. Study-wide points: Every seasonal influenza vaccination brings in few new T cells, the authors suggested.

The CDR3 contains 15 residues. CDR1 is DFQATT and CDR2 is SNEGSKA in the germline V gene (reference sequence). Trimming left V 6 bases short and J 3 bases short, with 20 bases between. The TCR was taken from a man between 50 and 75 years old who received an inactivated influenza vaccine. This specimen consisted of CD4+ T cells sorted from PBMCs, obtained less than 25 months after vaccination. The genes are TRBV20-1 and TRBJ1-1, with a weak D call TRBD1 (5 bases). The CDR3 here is CSASTGAPRDTEAFF. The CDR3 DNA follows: TGCAGTGCCTCCACAGGAGCCCCGAGGGACACTGAAGCTTTCTTT.